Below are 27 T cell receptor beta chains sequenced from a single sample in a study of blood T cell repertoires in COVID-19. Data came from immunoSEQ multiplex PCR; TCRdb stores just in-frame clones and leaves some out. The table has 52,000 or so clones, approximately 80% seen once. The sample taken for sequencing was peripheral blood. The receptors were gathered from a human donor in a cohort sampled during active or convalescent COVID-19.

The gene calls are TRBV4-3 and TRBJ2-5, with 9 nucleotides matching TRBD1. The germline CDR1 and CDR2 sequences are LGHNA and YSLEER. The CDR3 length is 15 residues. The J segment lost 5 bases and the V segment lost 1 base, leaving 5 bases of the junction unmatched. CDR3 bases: TGCGCCAGCAGCCAAGGATACAGGGGGCGGGAGACCCAGTACTTC. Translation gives CASSQGYRGRETQYF.

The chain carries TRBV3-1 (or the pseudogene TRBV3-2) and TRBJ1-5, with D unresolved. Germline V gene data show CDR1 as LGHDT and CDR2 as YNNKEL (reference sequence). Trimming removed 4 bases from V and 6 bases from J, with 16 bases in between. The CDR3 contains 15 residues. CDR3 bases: TGTGCCAGCAGCCCTCGACCGGGAGTGGGTCAGCCCCAGCATTTT. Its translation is CASSPRPGVGQPQHF.

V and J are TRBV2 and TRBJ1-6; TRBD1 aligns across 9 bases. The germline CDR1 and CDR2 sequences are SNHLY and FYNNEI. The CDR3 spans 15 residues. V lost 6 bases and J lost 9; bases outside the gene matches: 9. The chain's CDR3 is CASRLWDRERSPLHF. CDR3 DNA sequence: TGTGCCAGCAGACTCTGGGACAGGGAACGTTCACCCCTCCACTTT.

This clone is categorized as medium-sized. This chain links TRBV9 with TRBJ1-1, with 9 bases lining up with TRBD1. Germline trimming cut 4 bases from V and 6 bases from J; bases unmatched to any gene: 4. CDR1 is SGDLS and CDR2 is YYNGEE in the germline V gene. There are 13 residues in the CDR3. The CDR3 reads CASSPRTGAEAFF. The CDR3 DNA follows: TGTGCCAGCAGCCCGCGGACAGGGGCTGAAGCTTTCTTT.

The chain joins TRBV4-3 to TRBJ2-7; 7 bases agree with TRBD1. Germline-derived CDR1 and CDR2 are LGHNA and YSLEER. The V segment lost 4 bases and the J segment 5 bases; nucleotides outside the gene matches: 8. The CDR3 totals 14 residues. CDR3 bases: TGCGCCAGCAGCCCGGGACAGAAATTCCACGAGCAGTACTTC. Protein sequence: CASSPGQKFHEQYF.

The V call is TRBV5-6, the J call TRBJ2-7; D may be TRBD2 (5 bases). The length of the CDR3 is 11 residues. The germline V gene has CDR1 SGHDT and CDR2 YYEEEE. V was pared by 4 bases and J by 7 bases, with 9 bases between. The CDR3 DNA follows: TGTGCCAGCAGCATACAGCGGGAGCAGTACTTC. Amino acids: CASSIQREQYF.

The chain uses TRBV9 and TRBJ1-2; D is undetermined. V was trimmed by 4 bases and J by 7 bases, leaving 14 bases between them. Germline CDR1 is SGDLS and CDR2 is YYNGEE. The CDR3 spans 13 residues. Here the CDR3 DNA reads TGTGCCAGCAGCATATCCGGAGAGGGTGGCTACACCTTC. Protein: CASSISGEGGYTF. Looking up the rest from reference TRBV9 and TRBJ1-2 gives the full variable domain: DSGVTQTPKHLITATGQRVTLRCSPRSGDLSVYWYQQSLDQGLQFLIQYYNGEERAKGNILERFSAQQFPDLHSELNLSSLELGDSALYFCASSISGEGGYTFGSGTRLTVV.

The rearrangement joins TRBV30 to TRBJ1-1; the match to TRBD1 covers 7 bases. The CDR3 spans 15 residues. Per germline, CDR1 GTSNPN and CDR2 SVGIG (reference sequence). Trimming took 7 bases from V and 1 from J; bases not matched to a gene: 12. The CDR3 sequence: CAYKYRGRANTEAFF. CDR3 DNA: TGTGCCTACAAGTACAGGGGTCGGGCGAACACTGAAGCTTTCTTT.

The CDR3 nucleotides are TGTGCCAGTATGGCTAGCGGGGGAGAGGAGACCCAGTACTTC. Amino acids: CASMASGGEETQYF. The J gene is TRBJ2-5, the V gene TRBV19; 10 nucleotides line up with TRBD2. The CDR3 totals 14 residues. With 7 bases clipped from V and 5 bases from J, the junction kept 7 bases outside the gene matches. The germline V gene has CDR1 LNHDA and CDR2 SQIVND (reference sequence).

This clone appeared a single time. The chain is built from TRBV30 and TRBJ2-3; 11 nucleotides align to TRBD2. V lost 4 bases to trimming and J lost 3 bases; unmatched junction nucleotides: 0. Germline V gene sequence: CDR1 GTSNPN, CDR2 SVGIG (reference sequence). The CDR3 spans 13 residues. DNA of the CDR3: TGTGCCTGGACTAGCGGGGGGACAGATACGCAGTATTTT. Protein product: CAWTSGGTDTQYF.

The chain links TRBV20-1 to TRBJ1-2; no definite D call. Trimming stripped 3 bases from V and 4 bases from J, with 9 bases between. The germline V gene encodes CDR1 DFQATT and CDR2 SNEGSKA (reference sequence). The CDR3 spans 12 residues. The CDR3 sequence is CSASGRGYGYTF. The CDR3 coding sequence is TGCAGTGCTAGTGGCAGAGGCTATGGCTACACCTTC.

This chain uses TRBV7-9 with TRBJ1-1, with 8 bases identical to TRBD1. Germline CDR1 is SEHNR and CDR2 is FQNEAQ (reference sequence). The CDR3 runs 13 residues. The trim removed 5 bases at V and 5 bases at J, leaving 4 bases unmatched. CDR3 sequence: CASSQQGDTEAFF. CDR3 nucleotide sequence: TGTGCCAGCAGCCAACAGGGGGATACTGAAGCTTTCTTT.

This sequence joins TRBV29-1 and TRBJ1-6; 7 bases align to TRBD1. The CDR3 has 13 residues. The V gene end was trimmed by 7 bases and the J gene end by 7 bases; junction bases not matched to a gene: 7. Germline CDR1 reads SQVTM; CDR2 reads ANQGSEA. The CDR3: CSARDSANSPLHF. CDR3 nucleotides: TGCAGCGCCCGGGACAGTGCCAATTCACCCCTCCACTTT.

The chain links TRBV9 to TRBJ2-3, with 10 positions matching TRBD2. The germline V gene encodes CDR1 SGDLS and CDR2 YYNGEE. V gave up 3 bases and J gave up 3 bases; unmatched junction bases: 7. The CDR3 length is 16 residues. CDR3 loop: CASSALAGGGTDTQYF. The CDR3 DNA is TGTGCCAGCAGCGCGTTAGCGGGGGGTGGAACAGATACGCAGTATTTT. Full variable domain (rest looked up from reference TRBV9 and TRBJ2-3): DSGVTQTPKHLITATGQRVTLRCSPRSGDLSVYWYQQSLDQGLQFLIQYYNGEERAKGNILERFSAQQFPDLHSELNLSSLELGDSALYFCASSALAGGGTDTQYFGPGTRLTVL.

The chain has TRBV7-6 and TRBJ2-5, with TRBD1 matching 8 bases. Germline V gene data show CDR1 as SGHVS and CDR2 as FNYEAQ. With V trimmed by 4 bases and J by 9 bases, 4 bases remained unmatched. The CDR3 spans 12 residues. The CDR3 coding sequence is TGTGCCAGCAGCTCGACAGGGGCGGCCCAGTACTTC. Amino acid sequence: CASSSTGAAQYF. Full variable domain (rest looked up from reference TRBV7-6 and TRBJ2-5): GAGVSQSPRYKVTKRGQDVALRCDPISGHVSLYWYRQALGQGPEFLTYFNYEAQQDKSGLPNDRFSAERPEGSISTLTIQRTEQRDSAMYRCASSSTGAAQYFGPGTRLLVL.

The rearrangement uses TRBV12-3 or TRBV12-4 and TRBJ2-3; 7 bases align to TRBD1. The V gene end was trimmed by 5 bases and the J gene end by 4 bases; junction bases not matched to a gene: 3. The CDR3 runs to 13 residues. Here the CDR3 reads CASSHRGADTQYF. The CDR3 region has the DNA TGTGCCAGCAGTCACAGGGGTGCAGATACGCAGTATTTT.

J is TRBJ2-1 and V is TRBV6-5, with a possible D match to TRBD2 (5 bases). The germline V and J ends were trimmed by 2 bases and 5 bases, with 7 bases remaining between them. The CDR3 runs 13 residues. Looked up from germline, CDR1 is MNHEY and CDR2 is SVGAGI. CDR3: CASSYLRDNEQFF. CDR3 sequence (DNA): TGTGCCAGCAGTTACCTGCGGGACAATGAGCAGTTCTTC.

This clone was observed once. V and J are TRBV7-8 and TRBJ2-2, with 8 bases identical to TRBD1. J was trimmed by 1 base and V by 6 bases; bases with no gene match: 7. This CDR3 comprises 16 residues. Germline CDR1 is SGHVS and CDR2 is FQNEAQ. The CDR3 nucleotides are TGTGCCAGCAGTGCAGGAGGGACAGGGAACACCGGGGAGCTGTTTTTT. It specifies CASSAGGTGNTGELFF.

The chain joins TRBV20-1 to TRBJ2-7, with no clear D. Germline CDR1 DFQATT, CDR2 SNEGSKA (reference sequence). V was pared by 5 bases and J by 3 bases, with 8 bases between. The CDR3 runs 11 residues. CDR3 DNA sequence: TGCAGTGCTGATACACGCTACGAGCAGTACTTC. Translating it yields CSADTRYEQYF.

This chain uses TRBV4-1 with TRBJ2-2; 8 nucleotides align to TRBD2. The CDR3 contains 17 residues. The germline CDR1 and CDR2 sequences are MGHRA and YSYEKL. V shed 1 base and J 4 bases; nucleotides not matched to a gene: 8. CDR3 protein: CASSQGLFRGGTGELFF. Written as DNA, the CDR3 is TGCGCCAGCAGCCAAGGGTTGTTTCGGGGGGGCACCGGGGAGCTGTTTTTT.

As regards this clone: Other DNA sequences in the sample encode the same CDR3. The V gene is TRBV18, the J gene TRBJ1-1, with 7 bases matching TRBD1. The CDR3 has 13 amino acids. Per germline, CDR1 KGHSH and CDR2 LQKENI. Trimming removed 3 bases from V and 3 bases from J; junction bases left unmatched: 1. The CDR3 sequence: CASSPGQDTEAFF. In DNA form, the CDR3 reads TGTGCCAGCTCACCCGGACAGGACACTGAAGCTTTCTTT.

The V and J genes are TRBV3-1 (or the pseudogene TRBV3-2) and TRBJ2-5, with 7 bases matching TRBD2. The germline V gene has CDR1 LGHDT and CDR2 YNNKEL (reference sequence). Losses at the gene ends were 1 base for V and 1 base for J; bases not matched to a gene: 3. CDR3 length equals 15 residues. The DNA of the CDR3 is TGTGCCAGCAGCCAAGCCCGGACTAGCCAAGAGACCCAGTACTTC. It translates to CASSQARTSQETQYF.

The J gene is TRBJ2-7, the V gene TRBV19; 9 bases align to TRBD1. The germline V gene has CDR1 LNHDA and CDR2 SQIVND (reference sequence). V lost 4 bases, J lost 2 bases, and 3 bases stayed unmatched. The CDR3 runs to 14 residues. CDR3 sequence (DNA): TGTGCCAGTAGTACGACAGGGGGGCCCTACGAGCAGTACTTC. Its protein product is CASSTTGGPYEQYF.

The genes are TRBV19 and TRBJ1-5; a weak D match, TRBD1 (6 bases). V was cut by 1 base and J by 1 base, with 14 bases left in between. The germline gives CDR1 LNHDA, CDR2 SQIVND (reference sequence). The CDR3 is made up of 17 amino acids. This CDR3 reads CASSIGFRGRSNQPQHF. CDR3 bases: TGTGCCAGTAGTATAGGCTTCAGGGGAAGGAGCAATCAGCCCCAGCATTTT. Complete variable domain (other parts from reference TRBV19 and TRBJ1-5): DGGITQSPKYLFRKEGQNVTLSCEQNLNHDAMYWYRQDPGQGLRLIYYSQIVNDFQKGDIAEGYSVSREKKESFPLTVTSAQKNPTAFYLCASSIGFRGRSNQPQHFGDGTRLSIL.

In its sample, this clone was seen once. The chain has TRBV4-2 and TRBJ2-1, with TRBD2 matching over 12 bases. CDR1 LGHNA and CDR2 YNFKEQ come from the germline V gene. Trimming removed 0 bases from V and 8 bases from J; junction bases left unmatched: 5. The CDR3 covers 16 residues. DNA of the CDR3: TGTGCCAGCAGCCAAGATCCCCTAGCGGGGGGGCATGAGCAGTTCTTC. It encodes CASSQDPLAGGHEQFF.

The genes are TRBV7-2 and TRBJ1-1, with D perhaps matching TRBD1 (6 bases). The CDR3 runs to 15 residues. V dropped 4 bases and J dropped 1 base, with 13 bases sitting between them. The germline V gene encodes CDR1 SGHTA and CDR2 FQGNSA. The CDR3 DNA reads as TGTGCCAGCAGCTCCCAGGGAGGGGGGAACACTGAAGCTTTCTTT. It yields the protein CASSSQGGGNTEAFF. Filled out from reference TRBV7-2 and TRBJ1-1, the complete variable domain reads GAGVSQSPSNKVTEKGKDVELRCDPISGHTALYWYRQSLGQGLEFLIYFQGNSAPDKSGLPSDRFSAERTGGSVSTLTIQRTQQEDSAVYLCASSSQGGGNTEAFFGQGTRLTVV.

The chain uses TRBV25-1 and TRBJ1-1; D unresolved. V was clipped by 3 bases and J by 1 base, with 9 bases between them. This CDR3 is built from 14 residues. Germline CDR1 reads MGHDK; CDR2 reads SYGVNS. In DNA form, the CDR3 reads TGTGCCAGCAGTGAGGGCCTACCGAACACTGAAGCTTTCTTT. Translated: CASSEGLPNTEAFF.